Listed below are T cell receptor beta chains from one sample, sequenced in a study of T cells in Graves' hyperthyroidism and ophthalmopathy. TCRdb itself ran the multiplex PCR reads through MiXCR, one entry per CDR3 protein. The data show roughly 360,000 distinct CDR3 sequences, roughly 12% seen once. The specimen was blood. These receptors were obtained from a man younger than 40 with Graves' hyperthyroidism that later progressed to Graves' ophthalmopathy. Each CDR3 is given with its conserved first and last residue. A D gene is named only where the DNA matches it firmly. Rows may omit the clone size; those that give it use once, few, many or a size class.

clone_size j_call d_call v_call cdr3_nt cdr3_aa
NA TRBJ2-2 NA TRBV19 TGTGCCAGTAGCACTCCTCCCCCACTAGGAGTCGGGGAGCTGTTTTTT CASSTPPPLGVGELFF
NA TRBJ1-2 TRBD1 TRBV19 TGTGCCAGTAGGTCCCAGGGACAGGCAAACTATGGCTACACCTTC CASRSQGQANYGYTF
many TRBJ1-1 TRBD1 TRBV19 TGTGCCAGTAGTACCGGACAGGGTTGGAGGGACACTGAAGCTTTCTTT CASSTGQGWRDTEAFF
many TRBJ1-5 TRBD1 TRBV19 TGTGCCAGTAGCCTAGACCGGGACAGGGGTTATCAGCCCCAGCATTTT CASSLDRDRGYQPQHF
NA TRBJ2-7 NA TRBV29-1 TGCAGCGTTGATACCGGACCCACCTACGAGCAGTACTTC CSVDTGPTYEQYF
many TRBJ2-2 NA TRBV28 TGTGCCAGCACCTCCCCCGGCTCGATTTACACCGGGGAGCTGTTTTTT CASTSPGSIYTGELFF
many TRBJ1-1 NA TRBV28 TGTGCCAGCAGTTGGGCGGGAGTCCAAGCTTTCTTT CASSWAGVQAFF
many TRBJ2-3 TRBD2 TRBV11-1 TGTGCCAGCAGCTCGACTAGCGGGGGGTACACAGATACGCAGTATTTT CASSSTSGGYTDTQYF
many TRBJ1-1 TRBD1 TRBV7-2 TGTGCCAGCAGTCTCGGGACAGAACACACTGAAGCTTTCTTT CASSLGTEHTEAFF
many TRBJ1-2 NA TRBV13 TGTGCCAGCAGCTTAGATCGCCAGGGAAGACTAAGCTACACCTTC CASSLDRQGRLSYTF
NA TRBJ2-1 TRBD1 TRBV19 TGTGCCAGTAGTGCGGACAGGGCTGGGGATGAGCAGTTCTTC CASSADRAGDEQFF
NA TRBJ2-7 TRBD1 TRBV20-1 TGCAGTGCTAGAGATAAGGGGGACAGGTTCTCCTACGAGCAGTACTTC CSARDKGDRFSYEQYF
NA TRBJ1-1 NA TRBV14 TGTGCCAGCAGCCCTAACAGGGTGAGGAACACTGAAGCTTTCTTT CASSPNRVRNTEAFF
few TRBJ2-3 TRBD1 TRBV7-6 TGTGCCAGCAGCTTAGTTAGGGGGCGGGATACGCAGTATTTT CASSLVRGRDTQYF
NA TRBJ2-7 NA TRBV4-1 TGCGCCAGCAGCCACTCCAGCCCTTACGAGCAGTACTTC CASSHSSPYEQYF
NA TRBJ2-1 TRBD2 TRBV11-1 TGTGCCCGCAGCCTAGCGGGGGGCTCTTACAATGAGCAGTTCTTC CARSLAGGSYNEQFF
NA TRBJ2-1 NA TRBV9 TGTGCCAGCAGCGTGGCCCAGCCGGGCTCCGATTACAATGAGCAGTTCTTC CASSVAQPGSDYNEQFF
many TRBJ1-4 NA TRBV7-2 TGTGCCAGCAGCCCGGGACGGGATAATGAAAAACTGTTTTTT CASSPGRDNEKLFF
few TRBJ2-7 TRBD1 TRBV4-1 TGCGCCAGCAGCCAAGTCTCGGGACAGGGGAACTACGAGCAGTACTTC CASSQVSGQGNYEQYF
NA TRBJ1-5 TRBD1 TRBV28 TGTGCCAGCAGCCAGGCCGGGACAGGGGCCCTATGGGGGCCCCAGCATTTT CASSQAGTGALWGPQHF
many TRBJ1-5 NA TRBV2 TGTGCCAGCAGTAACCCTTTCGCAGACAGCAATCAGCCCCAGCATTTT CASSNPFADSNQPQHF
many TRBJ1-1 NA TRBV28 TGTGCCAGCGGGCATCCGAACACTGAAGCTTTCTTT CASGHPNTEAFF
many TRBJ1-1 NA TRBV5-1 TGCGCCAGCAGCGGGGAGGTGGGCACTGAAGCTTTCTTT CASSGEVGTEAFF
many TRBJ1-5 NA TRBV6-1 TGTGCCAGCAGTCCCCTCGTGAGGCCGTCAAGCAATCAGCCCCAGCATTTT CASSPLVRPSSNQPQHF
NA TRBJ1-5 NA TRBV30 TGTGCCTGGAGTGACAGGGCCCTGGGGCCCCAGCATTTT CAWSDRALGPQHF
many TRBJ2-1 NA TRBV2 TGTGCCAGCAGTGAAGGTGGGAGCCCCTACAATGAGCAGTTCTTC CASSEGGSPYNEQFF
NA TRBJ1-4 NA TRBV28 TGTGCCAGCAGTGTCCCGATGACCGCAACTAATGAAAAACTGTTTTTT CASSVPMTATNEKLFF
few TRBJ1-6 TRBD1 TRBV19 TGTGCCAGTAGTATCGGACAGGGAACTGGTTCACCCCTCCACTTT CASSIGQGTGSPLHF
few TRBJ1-2 NA TRBV3-1 TGTGCCAGCAGCCGGGTCAGCAACTATGGCTACACCTTC CASSRVSNYGYTF
many TRBJ2-1 NA TRBV27 TGTGCCAGCAGTTTATCCTTGTACAATGAGCAGTTCTTC CASSLSLYNEQFF
NA TRBJ1-2 NA TRBV10-3 TGTGCCATCAGTGAAGACAGGACCCACCACACCTTC CAISEDRTHHTF
many TRBJ1-1 NA TRBV9 TGTGCCAGCAGCGTAGGTGTCCGGAGTTATGGGAACACTGAAGCTTTCTTT CASSVGVRSYGNTEAFF
few TRBJ1-1 TRBD1 TRBV9 TGTGCCAGCAGCGACTCCCCCGGGACAGGGGGATTGAACACTGAAGCTTTCTTT CASSDSPGTGGLNTEAFF
NA TRBJ2-1 TRBD2 TRBV5-1 TGCGCCAGCAGCGCCGGGACTAGCGGGGGCCAATACTACAATGAGCAGTTCTTC CASSAGTSGGQYYNEQFF
NA TRBJ2-1 NA TRBV7-9 TGTGCCAGCAGCTTAGCGGGGGGGCTCGGCAATGAGCAGTTCTTC CASSLAGGLGNEQFF
few TRBJ2-7 NA TRBV29-1 TGCAGCGTTCTGGTTTTCCGACGGCTTTACAGTACCTACGAGCAGTACTTC CSVLVFRRLYSTYEQYF
NA TRBJ1-5 NA TRBV7-9 TGTGCCAGCAGCTCGAACAGGGATTCCAGCAATCAGCCCCAGCATTTT CASSSNRDSSNQPQHF
many TRBJ2-5 TRBD2 TRBV7-2 TGTGCCAGCAGCTTAGGGGCTAGCGGGGTGGGAGAGACCCAGTACTTC CASSLGASGVGETQYF
NA TRBJ1-2 NA TRBV4-1 NA CASSQAFSSSFARGTF
many TRBJ2-3 NA TRBV2 TGTGCCAGCACTACCGGGACACCTTACACAGATACGCAGTATTTT CASTTGTPYTDTQYF
many TRBJ1-5 TRBD1 TRBV6-1 TGTGCCAGCAGGCCGACAGGGGCCAGCAATCAGCCCCAGCATTTT CASRPTGASNQPQHF
NA TRBJ2-1 TRBD1 TRBV6-1 TGTGCCAGCAGTAAACTCGGGACAGTGGGGCCGGCCGAGCAGTTCTTC CASSKLGTVGPAEQFF
many TRBJ1-1 NA TRBV3-1 TGTGCCAGCAGCCCGGCCGGGGCCAACACTGAAGCTTTCTTT CASSPAGANTEAFF
few TRBJ1-3 NA TRBV7-6 TGTGCCAGCAGCTTAAATGAGGGAAACACCATATATTTT CASSLNEGNTIYF
many TRBJ1-1 NA TRBV5-1 TGCGCCAGCAGCTTGGCCCGAGCGGCTGTGGGGGAAGCTTTCTTT CASSLARAAVGEAFF
many TRBJ2-7 TRBD1 TRBV20-1 TGCAGTGCTAGGGGGGACAGGTCGACGGGGGAGCAGTACTTC CSARGDRSTGEQYF
NA TRBJ2-2 TRBD1 TRBV10-2 TGCGCCAGCAAGGTTGGGGGACAGGGGACCGGGGAGCTGTTTTTT CASKVGGQGTGELFF
many TRBJ1-5 NA TRBV28 TGTGCCAGCAGTTTCAGCTTTGTGGGCAATCAGCCCCAGCATTTT CASSFSFVGNQPQHF
many TRBJ2-7 NA TRBV3-1 TGTGCCAGCAGCCAAGCAGGGACGAGCTACGAGCAGTACTTC CASSQAGTSYEQYF
many TRBJ1-2 TRBD1 TRBV12-3/TRBV12-4 TGTGCCAGCAACTCCGGGACAGCTTATTCCTATGGCTACACCTTC CASNSGTAYSYGYTF
NA TRBJ1-6 NA TRBV6-1 TGTGCCAGCAGTGTACTGGGCAGAACTCTCTCCTATAATTCACCCCTCCACTTT CASSVLGRTLSYNSPLHF
NA TRBJ2-7 NA TRBV20-1 TGCAGTGCTAGCTTCCGGGGAAGCTACGAGCAGTACTTC CSASFRGSYEQYF
NA TRBJ2-3 TRBD2 TRBV28 TGTGCCAGCAGTTTGCCTCGGACTAGCGGGGGGTTCACAGATACGCAGTATTTT CASSLPRTSGGFTDTQYF
NA TRBJ2-7 NA TRBV20-1 TGCAGTGCGCGGGACAGCGGCTACGAGCAGTACTTC CSARDSGYEQYF
many TRBJ1-1 TRBD1 TRBV7-8 TGTGCCAGCAGCGCGGGGACAGGGCGTCTGAACACTGAAGCTTTCTTT CASSAGTGRLNTEAFF